This T cell receptor beta chain was captured by sequencing in a study of blood T cell repertoires in COVID-19. Generated by immunoSEQ multiplex PCR, the TCRdb table keeps only in-frame clones and is missing some. The data contain 45,000 to 70,000 clones, around 81% of them seen just once; the ten biggest clones take up about 7.1%. This clone was observed at least ten times. The sample taken for sequencing was peripheral blood. This receptor was obtained from a man aged 60 to 69 with acute or convalescent COVID-19.

CDR3 nucleotide sequence: TGTGCCAGTAGGACAGGGGGCGGCTACACCTTC. The encoded protein is CASRTGGGYTF. J is TRBJ1-2 and V is TRBV19, with 10 positions matching TRBD1. V gave up 6 bases and J gave up 8 bases; unmatched junction bases: 0. Per germline, CDR1 LNHDA and CDR2 SQIVND (reference sequence). The CDR3 totals 11 residues. The full variable domain, its missing parts supplied by reference TRBV19 and TRBJ1-2, is DGGITQSPKYLFRKEGQNVTLSCEQNLNHDAMYWYRQDPGQGLRLIYYSQIVNDFQKGDIAEGYSVSREKKESFPLTVTSAQKNPTAFYLCASRTGGGYTFGSGTRLTVV.